Listed below are T cell receptor beta chains from one sample, sequenced in a study of a mutant IDH1 vaccine in newly diagnosed glioma. Some clones are missing from TCRdb's copy, which holds only in-frame ones; the method was immunoSEQ multiplex PCR. The data contain roughly 76,000 clones, roughly 85% of them singletons. Their antigens are not known. The sequencing used PBMCs, collected from a glioma patient whose treatment included an IDH1 peptide vaccine. The receptors come from a man aged 30-40 years with glioma. Some clones in this sample may be carry-over from other donors' samples. Each CDR3 is given with its conserved first and last residue. The order of the fields is V gene, D gene, J gene, clone size, CDR3 protein, CDR3 DNA. A D gene is named only where the DNA matches it firmly. For some rows the clone size is stated as once, few or many, or as a class when expanded; others skip it.

V gene: TRBV5-1; D gene: .; J gene: TRBJ2-5; clone size: .; CDR3 protein: CASSLWSLQETQYF; CDR3 DNA: TGCGCCAGCAGCTTGTGGTCCTTACAAGAGACCCAGTACTTC
V gene: TRBV5-4; D gene: .; J gene: TRBJ1-3; clone size: .; CDR3 protein: CASSFGTNSGNTIYF; CDR3 DNA: TGTGCCAGCAGCTTCGGGACAAACTCTGGAAACACCATATATTTT
V gene: TRBV27; D gene: TRBD2; J gene: TRBJ2-1; clone size: once; CDR3 protein: CASKRDSAGDSYNEQFF; CDR3 DNA: TGTGCCAGCAAGCGGGATTCAGCGGGGGACTCCTACAATGAGCAGTTCTTC
V gene: TRBV16; D gene: TRBD1; J gene: TRBJ1-2; clone size: .; CDR3 protein: CASSQSGTGVGYTF; CDR3 DNA: TGTGCCAGCAGCCAATCCGGGACAGGGGTTGGCTACACCTTC
V gene: TRBV18; D gene: .; J gene: TRBJ1-1; clone size: .; CDR3 protein: CASSFLGPAEATFF; CDR3 DNA: TGTGCCAGCTCATTCCTTGGACCCGCCGAAGCAACTTTCTTT
V gene: TRBV7-9; D gene: TRBD2; J gene: TRBJ2-7; clone size: once; CDR3 protein: CASSPERGLVQQYF; CDR3 DNA: TGTGCCAGCAGCCCAGAACGGGGACTAGTGCAGCAGTACTTC
V gene: TRBV28; D gene: .; J gene: TRBJ2-6; clone size: .; CDR3 protein: CASSLAPEYAGANVLTF; CDR3 DNA: TGTGCCAGCAGTTTAGCCCCTGAATATGCTGGGGCCAACGTCCTGACTTTC
V gene: TRBV7-8; D gene: .; J gene: TRBJ1-1; clone size: .; CDR3 protein: CASSSNIQRISEAFF; CDR3 DNA: TGTGCCAGCAGCAGCAATATCCAGAGGATATCTGAAGCTTTCTTT
V gene: TRBV19; D gene: .; J gene: TRBJ1-5; clone size: .; CDR3 protein: CASSPSGGSHQPQHF; CDR3 DNA: TGTGCCAGTAGTCCCTCGGGGGGCAGCCATCAGCCCCAGCATTTT
V gene: TRBV14; D gene: .; J gene: TRBJ1-5; clone size: .; CDR3 protein: CASTPLGVRQPQHF; CDR3 DNA: TGTGCCAGCACCCCATTGGGGGTTCGTCAGCCCCAGCATTTT
V gene: TRBV11-2; D gene: .; J gene: TRBJ1-3; clone size: .; CDR3 protein: CASSLQLGNTIYF; CDR3 DNA: TGTGCCAGCAGCCTACAGTTAGGAAACACCATATATTTT
V gene: TRBV11-2; D gene: TRBD2; J gene: TRBJ2-1; clone size: .; CDR3 protein: CASNGLARYNEQFF; CDR3 DNA: TGTGCCAGCAACGGACTAGCCCGTTACAATGAGCAGTTCTTC
V gene: TRBV21-1; D gene: .; J gene: TRBJ1-2; clone size: .; CDR3 protein: CAREGRGQAF; CDR3 DNA: TGTGCCAGGGAGGGCCGGGGGCAAGCCTTC
V gene: TRBV7-6; D gene: .; J gene: TRBJ1-4; clone size: .; CDR3 protein: CASSLDDRATNEKLFF; CDR3 DNA: TGTGCCAGCAGCTTAGACGACAGAGCAACTAATGAAAAACTGTTTTTT
V gene: TRBV6-5; D gene: .; J gene: TRBJ2-7; clone size: .; CDR3 protein: CASSAPPWQYF; CDR3 DNA: TGTGCCAGCAGTGCCCCCCCCTGGCAGTACTTC